These T cell receptor beta chains were read from a single sample in a study of T cell responses to AZD1222 COVID-19 vaccine. Assay used: immunoSEQ multiplex PCR; TCRdb lists only in-frame clones, some missing. This table has about 180,000 clones, roughly 93% appearing once. The material was peripheral blood, obtained 28 days after the second dose of the MenACWY control vaccine. All receptors derive from an adult who received the MenACWY meningococcal vaccine as a control. CDR3s include the opening cysteine and the closing phenylalanine or tryptophan. Each record gives: D gene, V gene, clone size, CDR3 length, J gene, CDR3 protein, CDR3 DNA. A D gene is named only where the DNA matches it firmly. Clone size, where shown, is once, few, many, or a class for clones that have expanded.

TRBD2	TRBV7-6	NA	14	TRBJ2-5	CASSGGAGRETQYF	TGTGCCAGCAGCGGGGGAGCCGGGAGGGAGACCCAGTACTTC
TRBD2	TRBV6-5	once	14	TRBJ2-5	CASSWGRVRETQYF	TGTGCCAGCAGTTGGGGGAGGGTGAGAGAGACCCAGTACTTC
NA	TRBV15	few	14	TRBJ2-6	CATSSDPGANVLTF	TGTGCCACCAGCAGTGACCCTGGGGCCAACGTCCTGACTTTC
TRBD1	TRBV5-1	NA	15	TRBJ1-2	CASRSGTGGNGGYTF	TGCGCCAGCAGATCCGGGACAGGGGGCAACGGTGGCTACACCTTC
NA	TRBV6-5	NA	13	TRBJ1-2	CASKTQGPYGYTF	TGTGCCAGCAAGACCCAGGGTCCCTATGGCTACACCTTC
NA	TRBV12-3/TRBV12-4	once	12	TRBJ2-5	CASSFNLETQYF	TGTGCCAGCAGTTTCAACTTGGAGACCCAGTACTTC
NA	TRBV7-9	NA	12	TRBJ2-1	CASSLDRNEQFF	TGTGCCAGCAGCTTAGACAGAAATGAGCAGTTCTTC
TRBD1	TRBV5-1	NA	17	TRBJ2-3	CASRPGTGYSSTDTQYF	TGCGCCAGCAGGCCCGGGACAGGGTACTCTAGCACAGATACGCAGTATTTT
NA	TRBV5-1	NA	15	TRBJ1-1	CASSLEARGNTEAFF	TGCGCCAGCAGCTTGGAGGCGCGCGGGAACACTGAAGCTTTCTTT
TRBD1	TRBV13	NA	12	TRBJ2-7	CASRGDSYEQYF	TGTGCCAGCAGGGGGGACAGCTACGAGCAGTACTTC
NA	TRBV6-5	NA	16	TRBJ1-1	CASSSRPDSTNTEAFF	TGTGCCAGCAGTTCTCGCCCGGACAGTACGAACACTGAAGCTTTCTTT
TRBD1	TRBV7-8	NA	15	TRBJ2-7	CASSFRQGYTYEQYF	TGTGCCAGCAGCTTTAGACAGGGGTATACCTACGAGCAGTACTTC
NA	TRBV4-1	NA	13	TRBJ1-3	CASSQSRGNTIYF	TGCGCCAGCAGCCAAAGCCGTGGAAACACCATATATTTT
NA	TRBV2	NA	13	TRBJ1-2	CASSEWDTYGYTF	TGTGCCAGCAGTGAATGGGATACCTATGGCTACACCTTC
NA	TRBV12-5	NA	13	TRBJ1-1	CASGLEQNTEAFF	TGTGCTAGTGGTTTGGAGCAGAACACTGAAGCTTTCTTT
NA	TRBV7-6	NA	12	TRBJ2-3	CASSSFTDTQYF	TGTGCCAGCAGCTCCTTCACAGATACGCAGTATTTT
NA	TRBV7-6	NA	15	TRBJ2-3	CASSLAPGVPDTQYF	TGTGCCAGCAGCTTAGCACCAGGGGTGCCAGATACGCAGTATTTT
NA	TRBV11-2	NA	15	TRBJ2-5	CASSLGSGYQETQYF	TGTGCCAGCAGCTTAGGTAGCGGATACCAAGAGACCCAGTACTTC
TRBD2	TRBV3-1/TRBV3-2	NA	16	TRBJ2-5	CASSPRLAGGRETQYF	TGTGCCAGCAGCCCAAGACTAGCGGGGGGCCGGGAGACCCAGTACTTC
NA	TRBV7-5	NA	14	TRBJ2-1	CVRSSTDSYNEQFF	TGTGTCAGAAGCTCAACAGACTCCTACAATGAGCAGTTCTTC
NA	TRBV2	NA	12	TRBJ1-1	CASSERVAEAFF	TGTGCCAGCAGCGAAAGAGTGGCTGAAGCTTTCTTT
NA	TRBV30	NA	12	TRBJ1-1	CAWSTGVPEAFF	TGTGCCTGGAGTACGGGAGTACCTGAAGCTTTCTTT
TRBD1	TRBV3-1/TRBV3-2	NA	13	TRBJ1-1	CASSQQGAHEAFF	TGTGCCAGCAGCCAACAGGGGGCGCATGAAGCTTTCTTT
TRBD1	TRBV24-1	NA	14	TRBJ2-3	CATSAQGAGDTQYF	TGTGCCACCAGTGCCCAGGGGGCGGGAGATACGCAGTATTTT
TRBD1	TRBV11-2	NA	16	TRBJ2-2	CASRRPGTGNTGELFF	TGTGCCAGCAGAAGGCCCGGGACAGGGAACACCGGGGAGCTGTTTTTT
NA	TRBV7-9	NA	14	TRBJ2-2	CASSLISVGGELFF	TGTGCCAGCAGCTTAATCTCGGTGGGCGGGGAGCTGTTTTTT
TRBD1	TRBV5-4	once	14	TRBJ1-1	CASTLIGTGKGAFF	TGTGCCAGCACCCTAATAGGGACAGGGAAAGGGGCTTTCTTT
TRBD2	TRBV9	NA	17	TRBJ2-5	CASSVGRLAGQKETQYF	TGTGCCAGCAGCGTAGGCCGGCTAGCGGGGCAGAAAGAGACCCAGTACTTC
NA	TRBV19	NA	13	TRBJ2-1	CASRGWGGDEQFF	TGTGCCAGTAGGGGGTGGGGCGGCGATGAGCAGTTCTTC
NA	TRBV5-1	NA	15	TRBJ2-3	CASSLDTGVTDTQYF	TGCGCCAGCAGCTTGGATACGGGTGTCACAGATACGCAGTATTTT
TRBD1	TRBV5-1	once	15	TRBJ2-1	CASSLVQGTYNEQFF	TGCGCCAGCAGCTTGGTACAGGGGACATACAATGAGCAGTTCTTC
TRBD1	TRBV30	NA	13	TRBJ1-6	CAWSGQGYSPLHF	TGTGCCTGGAGTGGACAGGGCTACTCACCCCTCCACTTT
NA	TRBV6-5	once	16	TRBJ2-7	CASSYTGGGSSYEQYF	TGTGCCAGCAGTTATACCGGAGGGGGGTCGTCCTACGAGCAGTACTTC
TRBD1	TRBV2	NA	17	TRBJ2-5	CASSDAPRGGYQETQYF	TGTGCCAGCAGTGATGCCCCCCGAGGGGGCTACCAAGAGACCCAGTACTTC
NA	TRBV4-3	once	18	TRBJ1-1	CASSQDPLGMGANTEAFF	TGCGCCAGCAGCCAAGATCCCCTCGGAATGGGGGCGAACACTGAAGCTTTCTTT
TRBD1	TRBV7-2	NA	15	TRBJ1-6	CASSLVIGQDSPLHF	TGTGCCAGCAGCTTAGTCATAGGACAGGATTCACCCCTCCACTTT
TRBD2	TRBV6-6	NA	15	TRBJ2-1	CASSYQRGAYNEQFF	TGTGCCAGCAGTTACCAGCGGGGGGCTTACAATGAGCAGTTCTTC
NA	TRBV5-4	NA	15	TRBJ2-5	CASSEGTEPIETQYF	TGTGCCAGCAGCGAAGGGACGGAACCTATCGAGACCCAGTACTTC
TRBD2	TRBV6-5	NA	15	TRBJ2-1	CASRDSGGARNEQFF	TGTGCCAGCAGAGACAGCGGGGGGGCCAGAAATGAGCAGTTCTTC
NA	TRBV5-6	NA	14	TRBJ2-5	CASGTMGQEETQYF	TGTGCCAGCGGAACTATGGGTCAAGAGGAGACCCAGTACTTC
TRBD1	TRBV19	NA	15	TRBJ2-1	CASSLGQRPYNEQFF	TGTGCCAGCTCATTGGGACAGAGGCCCTACAATGAGCAGTTCTTC
TRBD1	TRBV20-1	NA	14	TRBJ2-4	CSASQGQGNNIQYF	TGCAGTGCTAGTCAAGGACAGGGGAATAACATTCAGTACTTC
TRBD1	TRBV30	NA	12	TRBJ1-1	CAWSATGVGAFF	TGTGCCTGGAGCGCGACAGGGGTGGGAGCTTTCTTT
NA	TRBV5-1	once	13	TRBJ2-1	CASSLGVQAEQFF	TGCGCCAGCAGCTTGGGTGTCCAGGCTGAGCAGTTCTTC
NA	TRBV29-1	NA	11	TRBJ2-5	CSIHREETQYF	TGCAGCATACACAGGGAAGAGACCCAGTACTTC
TRBD1	TRBV14	NA	19	TRBJ1-1	CASSQIMGYRGIRNTEAFF	TGTGCCAGCAGCCAGATAATGGGCTACAGGGGGATCCGGAACACTGAAGCTTTCTTT
TRBD1	TRBV9	NA	16	TRBJ1-3	CASSVGQGGSGNTIYF	TGTGCCAGCAGCGTGGGTCAGGGGGGCTCTGGAAACACCATATATTTT
TRBD2	TRBV11-2	NA	16	TRBJ2-7	CASSLDRGGGSYEQYF	TGTGCCAGCAGCTTAGATCGGGGCGGGGGGAGCTACGAGCAGTACTTC
NA	TRBV27	NA	15	TRBJ1-4	CASSSPTGGVEKLFF	TGTGCCAGCAGTTCCCCGACAGGAGGTGTCGAAAAACTGTTTTTT
NA	TRBV10-2	NA	17	TRBJ2-2	CASSESLWTVNTGELFF	TGCGCCAGCAGTGAGTCTTTATGGACAGTGAACACCGGGGAGCTGTTTTTT
NA	TRBV30	NA	12	TRBJ2-1	CAWSVPPAEQFF	TGTGCCTGGAGTGTACCCCCGGCTGAGCAGTTCTTC
NA	TRBV13	NA	17	TRBJ2-3	CASSPRQAQLGTDTQYF	TGTGCCAGCAGCCCTCGACAGGCCCAACTCGGTACAGATACGCAGTATTTT
TRBD2	TRBV4-2	once	14	TRBJ2-1	CASSRGLAGGLQFF	TGTGCCAGTAGCCGGGGACTAGCGGGGGGGCTTCAGTTCTTC
NA	TRBV4-2	NA	14	TRBJ2-3	CASSQDASTDTQYF	TGTGCCAGCAGCCAAGATGCCAGCACAGATACGCAGTATTTT